This passage covers 3 T cell receptor beta chains from one sample sequenced in a study of T-cell reconstitution after alpha-beta-depleted transplantation in children. Preparation of the TCRbeta library involved a method that used unique molecular identifiers. TCRdb re-called the PCR reads with MiXCR, one entry per CDR3 protein. The data show 140,000 or so distinct CDR3 sequences, 8% to 10% seen once. This specimen was PBMCs, mostly from graft donor cells, taken 180 days after TCRalphabeta/CD19-depleted stem cell transplant. All receptors derive from a female patient between 2 and 15 years old who had a stem cell transplant for congenital amegakaryocytic thrombocytopenia, so the T cells may come from the graft donor.

This clonotype was found many times. The chain employs TRBV12-3 or TRBV12-4 and TRBJ2-1; D not resolved. V lost 5 bases and J lost 3, with 8 bases in between. This CDR3 contains 13 residues. This CDR3 is CASSLGHYNEQFF. The DNA of the CDR3 is TGTGCCAGCAGTCTTGGTCACTACAATGAGCAGTTCTTC.

This clonotype showed up many times. The V gene is TRBV28, the J gene TRBJ2-7; D might be TRBD2 (6 bases). V gave up 4 bases and J gave up 0 bases, with 13 bases separating them. From germline, CDR1 is MDHEN and CDR2 SYDVKM. This CDR3 is 15 amino acids long. As DNA, the CDR3 is TGTGCCAGCAGTTCCAGCGGGCGCTCCTCCTACGAGCAGTACTTC. Translated: CASSSSGRSSYEQYF.

The table lists this clonotype with a few counts. The chain links TRBV5-6 to TRBJ1-6, with D possibly TRBD1 on 5 matching bases. Germline assignment: CDR1 SGHDT and CDR2 YYEEEE. This CDR3 has 16 residues. Trimming stripped 3 bases from V and 2 bases from J, with 12 bases between. CDR3 in DNA: TGTGCCAGCAGCTGGGCCGGGACGGCCTATAATTCACCCCTCCACTTT. Its protein is CASSWAGTAYNSPLHF. The complete variable domain, with remaining parts taken from reference TRBV5-6 and TRBJ1-6, reads DAGVTQSPTHLIKTRGQQVTLRCSPKSGHDTVSWYQQALGQGPQFIFQYYEEEERQRGNFPDRFSGHQFPNYSSELNVNALLLGDSALYLCASSWAGTAYNSPLHFGNGTRLTVT.